A single sample gave rise to the 5 T cell receptor beta chains below, sequenced in a study of blood T cell repertoires in COVID-19. Repertoires were generated with immunoSEQ multiplex PCR, while TCRdb's copy carries only in-frame clones and drops some. The repertoire consists of 150,000 to 170,000 clones, with roughly 80% occurring once and the leading ten covering 7.3%. Source material: PBMCs or T cells enriched from blood (not recorded which). The receptors stem from a man aged 45-60 years who had recovered from COVID-19.

This rearrangement joins TRBV11-2 to TRBJ2-7; 9 bases match TRBD1. After removal of 0 bases from V and 4 bases from J, the junction contained 10 bases not matched to a gene. The CDR3 covers 17 residues. Germline CDR1 reads SGHAT; CDR2 reads FQNNGV. The chain's CDR3 is CASSLEVGTGFVYEQYF. The CDR3 nucleotides read TGTGCCAGCAGCTTAGAGGTTGGGACAGGGTTTGTATACGAGCAGTACTTC.

The CDR3 nucleotides are TGTGCCAGCAGTAGTGGACTAGCGGTAAGGGAGCAGTTCTTC. Its translation is CASSSGLAVREQFF. The V call is TRBV2, the J call TRBJ2-1; 10 bases are shared with TRBD2. The V segment lost 5 bases and the J segment 10 bases; nucleotides outside the gene matches: 8. The CDR3 totals 14 residues. Germline V gene sequence: CDR1 SNHLY, CDR2 FYNNEI.

The chain employs TRBV18 and TRBJ2-3; 10 bases are shared with TRBD1. The CDR3 loop spans 15 amino acids. J gave up 2 bases and V 3 bases, and 2 bases lay outside the gene matches. CDR1 KGHSH and CDR2 LQKENI come from the germline V gene. The CDR3 coding sequence is TGTGCCAGCTCACCGGACAGGGGGTACACAGATACGCAGTATTTT. It codes for CASSPDRGYTDTQYF. Together with reference TRBV18 and TRBJ2-3, the CDR3 gives the full variable domain: NAGVMQNPRHLVRRRGQEARLRCSPMKGHSHVYWYRQLPEEGLKFMVYLQKENIIDESGMPKERFSAEFPKEGPSILRIQQVVRGDSAAYFCASSPDRGYTDTQYFGPGTRLTVL.

The CDR3 loop reads CASSPRGGGDTQYF. Written as DNA, the CDR3 is TGTGCCAGCAGCCCCCGGGGGGGCGGAGATACGCAGTATTTT. V and J are TRBV11-2 and TRBJ2-3; 8 nucleotides match TRBD2. CDR3 length equals 14 residues. Per germline, CDR1 SGHAT and CDR2 FQNNGV. Unmatched junction bases numbered 6, after V lost 5 bases and J lost 5 bases.

V usage is TRBV3-1 (or the pseudogene TRBV3-2) and J usage is TRBJ2-3, with no clear D. The CDR3 length is 18 residues. Germline V gene sequence: CDR1 LGHDT, CDR2 YNNKEL (reference sequence). V gave up 3 bases and J gave up 3 bases, with 22 bases separating them. In DNA form, the CDR3 reads TGTGCCAGCAGCCACAAAAAGCCGAGAGACTGGAAAACAGATACGCAGTATTTT. Amino acids: CASSHKKPRDWKTDTQYF.